This T cell receptor beta chain comes out of a study of T cells after somatic rescue of genetic block. Produced via immunoSEQ multiplex PCR; TCRdb's table is partial and in-frame only. The sample records roughly 110,000 clones, under 95% being singletons. The V and J ends lost 4 bases and 4 bases respectively, with 7 bases between them. Germline lookup yields CDR1 SGHRS and CDR2 YFSETQ. The CDR3 totals 12 residues. This clone came up once. This receptor was identified in a woman in her late teens or twenties. Sequencing used peripheral blood mononuclear cells (PBMCs). The chain combines TRBV5-1 with TRBJ2-3, with D perhaps TRBD1 (5 bases). The CDR3 nucleotides read TGCGCCAGCAGCCGCAGGGCAGATACGCAGTATTTT. Amino acid sequence: CASSRRADTQYF.